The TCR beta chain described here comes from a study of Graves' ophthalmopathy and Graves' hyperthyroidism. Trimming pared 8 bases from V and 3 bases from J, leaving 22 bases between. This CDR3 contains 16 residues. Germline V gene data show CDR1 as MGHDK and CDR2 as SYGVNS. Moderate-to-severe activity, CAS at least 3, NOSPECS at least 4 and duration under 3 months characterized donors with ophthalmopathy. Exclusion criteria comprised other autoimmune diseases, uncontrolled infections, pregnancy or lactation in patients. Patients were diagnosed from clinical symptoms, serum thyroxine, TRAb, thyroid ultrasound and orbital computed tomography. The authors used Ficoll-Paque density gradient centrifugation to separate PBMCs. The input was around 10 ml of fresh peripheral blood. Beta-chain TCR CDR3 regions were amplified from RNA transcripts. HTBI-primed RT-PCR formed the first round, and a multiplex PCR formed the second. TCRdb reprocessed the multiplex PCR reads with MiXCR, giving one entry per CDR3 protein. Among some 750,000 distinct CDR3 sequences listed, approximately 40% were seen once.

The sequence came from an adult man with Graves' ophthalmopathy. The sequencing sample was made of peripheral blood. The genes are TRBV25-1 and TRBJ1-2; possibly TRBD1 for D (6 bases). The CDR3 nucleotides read TGTGCCAGCTCACCCGGCCTACGACAGGAGGACTATGGCTACACCTTC. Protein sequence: CASSPGLRQEDYGYTF.